The 26 T cell receptor beta chains in this list originate from one sample, sequenced in a study of blood T cell repertoires in COVID-19. Data came from immunoSEQ multiplex PCR; TCRdb stores just in-frame clones and leaves some out. The table has some 240,000 clones, around 90% seen once; the top ten hold about 6%. The specimen was peripheral blood. The source of these receptors is a man aged 60 to 75 who had recovered from COVID-19.

The J gene is TRBJ2-2, the V gene TRBV28; 8 bases line up with TRBD2. The germline V gene encodes CDR1 MDHEN and CDR2 SYDVKM. Trimming took 6 bases from V and 7 from J; bases not matched to a gene: 4. The CDR3 sequence is 13 residues long. The DNA of the CDR3 is TGTGCCAGCAGGACGGGGGGGCACGGGGAGCTGTTTTTT. Translation gives CASRTGGHGELFF. Full variable domain (missing parts from reference TRBV28 and TRBJ2-2): DVKVTQSSRYLVKRTGEKVFLECVQDMDHENMFWYRQDPGLGLRLIYFSYDVKMKEKGDIPEGYSVSREKKERFSLILESASTNQTSMYLCASRTGGHGELFFGEGSRLTVL.

V usage is TRBV24-1 and J usage is TRBJ2-5; D gene uncertain. The CDR3 length is 14 residues. Germline V gene data show CDR1 as KGHDR and CDR2 as SFDVKD. The germline V and J ends were trimmed by 4 bases and 2 bases, with 10 bases remaining between them. CDR3 in amino acids: CATSETVFQETQYF. CDR3 nucleotide sequence: TGTGCCACCAGTGAAACAGTTTTTCAAGAGACCCAGTACTTC.

This sequence joins TRBV29-1 and TRBJ2-7; D perhaps matches TRBD1 (6 bases). The CDR3 covers 13 residues. Germline CDR1 SQVTM, CDR2 ANQGSEA. Deletions cut 2 bases from V and 0 bases from J, with 8 bases between. In nucleotides, the CDR3 is TGCAGCGTTGAACAGGGGCCCTCCTACGAGCAGTACTTC. It codes for CSVEQGPSYEQYF.

The V and J genes are TRBV19 and TRBJ2-3; perhaps TRBD1 as D (5 bases). Germline V CDR1 and CDR2: LNHDA, SQIVND (reference sequence). V gave up 3 bases and J gave up 0 bases, with 7 bases separating them. The CDR3 totals 14 residues. The CDR3 loop is CASSIQGSTDTQYF. The CDR3 region has the DNA TGTGCCAGTAGTATTCAGGGAAGCACAGATACGCAGTATTTT.

A single count supports this clone. The chain is built from TRBV6-5 and TRBJ2-7; tentatively, D is TRBD2 (5 bases). CDR1 MNHEY and CDR2 SVGAGI come from the germline V gene. The V and J ends lost 3 bases and 3 bases respectively, with 15 bases between them. This CDR3 region has 15 residues. The DNA for the CDR3 is TGTGCCAGCAGTTATGAGGGAAGTAGTTTCTACGAGCAGTACTTC. This encodes CASSYEGSSFYEQYF.

J is TRBJ1-2 and V is TRBV3-1 (or the pseudogene TRBV3-2); possibly TRBD1 for D (5 bases). Germline V gene data show CDR1 as LGHDT and CDR2 as YNNKEL (reference sequence). The CDR3 has 16 amino acids. Trimming took 1 base from V and 8 from J, leaving 20 bases between them. The CDR3 nucleotides are TGTGCCAGCAGCCAAGGCCTGAACCGCAGGGTTACCGGCTACACCTTC. It codes for CASSQGLNRRVTGYTF.

This chain links TRBV10-3 with TRBJ2-1, with 7 bases aligning to TRBD1. V shed 4 bases, J shed 3 bases, and the junction held 0 bases outside the gene matches. Germline CDR1 and CDR2: ENHRY and SYGVKD. The CDR3 runs to 13 residues. The CDR3 reads CAISGQGYNEQFF. The CDR3 nucleotides read TGTGCCATCAGTGGACAGGGCTACAATGAGCAGTTCTTC.

Regarding this clone: The sample contains more than one DNA sequence encoding this CDR3. The V gene is TRBV7-3, the J gene TRBJ2-1; D is undetermined. The CDR3 spans 15 residues. V lost 5 bases and J lost 0, with 11 bases in between. Germline V lookup: CDR1 SGHTA, CDR2 FQGTGA. DNA for the CDR3: TGTGCCAGCAGCCCTGCCCCGAGCTCCTACAATGAGCAGTTCTTC. Translating it yields CASSPAPSSYNEQFF.

V and J are TRBV3-1 (or the pseudogene TRBV3-2) and TRBJ1-2; D remains unclear. The CDR3 is 11 residues long. V dropped 5 bases and J dropped 8 bases, with 9 bases sitting between them. Germline CDR1 LGHDT, CDR2 YNNKEL (reference sequence). The CDR3 loop is CASSYSGGYTF. The CDR3 DNA reads TGTGCCAGCAGCTACAGTGGAGGCTACACCTTC.

This clone has only a few counts. This chain connects TRBV7-2 to TRBJ2-6; 8 bases are shared with TRBD1. The germline V gene encodes CDR1 SGHTA and CDR2 FQGNSA. This CDR3 has 19 residues. J was trimmed by 2 bases and V by 3 bases; bases with no gene match: 12. The CDR3 DNA is TGTGCCAGCAGCTTTGTATTTGGCAGGGGGCGCGCTGGGGCCAACGTCCTGACTTTC. It translates to CASSFVFGRGRAGANVLTF.

This chain uses TRBV27 with TRBJ2-7, with D possibly TRBD2 on 6 matching bases. The CDR3 consists of 15 residues. Germline values: CDR1 MNHEY, CDR2 SMNVEV (reference sequence). Deletions cut 4 bases from V and 5 bases from J, with 18 bases between. The CDR3 loop reads CASSSISLGGHEQYF. DNA of the CDR3: TGTGCCAGCAGTTCAATATCCCTCGGGGGTCACGAGCAGTACTTC.

The genes are TRBV2 and TRBJ1-5; the D is unclear. Germline loops: CDR1 SNHLY, CDR2 FYNNEI. The CDR3 runs 15 residues. V dropped 1 base and J dropped 0 bases, with 7 bases sitting between them. Here the CDR3 DNA reads TGTGCCAGCAGTGAAGAAGCAGGTAGCAATCAGCCCCAGCATTTT. As protein: CASSEEAGSNQPQHF. The full variable domain, completed using reference TRBV2 and TRBJ1-5, is EPEVTQTPSHQVTQMGQEVILRCVPISNHLYFYWYRQILGQKVEFLVSFYNNEISEKSEIFDDQFSVERPDGSNFTLKIRSTKLEDSAMYFCASSEEAGSNQPQHFGDGTRLSIL.

This chain links TRBV29-1 with TRBJ2-3; D unresolved. Trimming removed 8 bases from V and 6 bases from J, with 12 bases in between. CDR3 length equals 11 residues. Per the germline V gene, CDR1 is SQVTM and CDR2 is ANQGSEA. The CDR3 loop reads CSSQRGDTQYF. In DNA form, the CDR3 reads TGCAGCTCCCAGAGAGGCGATACGCAGTATTTT.

V gene TRBV25-1 combines with J gene TRBJ2-5; weak D call: TRBD1 (5 bases). The CDR3 runs to 15 residues. The V end was cut by 7 bases, the J end by 2 bases, with 17 bases between. Germline CDR1 and CDR2: MGHDK and SYGVNS. The CDR3 here is CASTGTGSWQETQYF. Written as DNA, the CDR3 is TGTGCCAGCACCGGAACAGGTAGTTGGCAAGAGACCCAGTACTTC.

The chain couples TRBV19 to TRBJ1-2, with D perhaps matching TRBD1 (5 bases). The CDR3 loop spans 16 amino acids. Germline V gene data show CDR1 as LNHDA and CDR2 as SQIVND (reference sequence). Trimming cost V 6 bases and J 4 bases, with 21 bases left between them. CDR3: CASSLSRDLGTYGYTF. CDR3 in DNA: TGTGCCAGTAGCCTGTCCCGGGACTTAGGGACCTATGGCTACACCTTC.

This chain joins TRBV2 and TRBJ1-4; a possible D gene is TRBD1 (6 bases). V was shortened by 4 bases and J by 14 bases, with 23 bases between the two germline ends. The CDR3 is 15 amino acids. Germline lookup yields CDR1 SNHLY and CDR2 FYNNEI. CDR3 sequence: CASSVSSDSRKGLFF. CDR3 sequence (DNA): TGTGCCAGCAGTGTCAGCTCGGACAGCCGAAAGGGTCTGTTTTTT.

The chain recombines TRBV27 with TRBJ2-7, with 10 bases lining up with TRBD2. The CDR3 sequence is 14 residues long. Trimming removed 7 bases from V and 3 bases from J; junction bases left unmatched: 6. Germline CDR1 and CDR2: MNHEY and SMNVEV (reference sequence). The DNA for the CDR3 is TGTGCCAGCACCACTAGCGGGGCCTTCTACGAGCAGTACTTC. It yields the protein CASTTSGAFYEQYF.

The chain joins TRBV7-2 to TRBJ1-5; D is unclear. With 6 bases removed from V and 7 bases from J, the gap between germline ends came to 16 bases. The germline V gene has CDR1 SGHTA and CDR2 FQGNSA. CDR3 length equals 14 residues. The CDR3 DNA reads as TGTGCCAGCAGTAGGGAGGGCGGTTTCCAGCCCCAGCATTTT. Amino acid sequence: CASSREGGFQPQHF.

This chain links TRBV5-1 with TRBJ2-3; 9 positions agree with TRBD1. This CDR3 is 15 amino acids long. Germline CDR1 and CDR2: SGHRS and YFSETQ. V gave up 4 bases and J gave up 0 bases; unmatched junction bases: 3. CDR3 nucleotide sequence: TGCGCCAGCAGCCGGGACAGGGCCAGCACAGATACGCAGTATTTT. Translation: CASSRDRASTDTQYF.

This sequence joins TRBV19 and TRBJ2-1; 12 nucleotides agree with TRBD2. Germline values: CDR1 LNHDA, CDR2 SQIVND (reference sequence). The CDR3 contains 15 residues. With V trimmed by 3 bases and J by 5 bases, 2 bases remained unmatched. CDR3 DNA: TGTGCCAGTAGTATGACTAGCGGGGGACACAATGAGCAGTTCTTC. It yields the protein CASSMTSGGHNEQFF.

The V call is TRBV2, the J call TRBJ2-2, with D uncertain. This CDR3 comprises 12 residues. Trimming shortened V by 3 bases and J by 7 bases, and 6 bases separated the two germline ends. Germline V gene lookup returns CDR1 SNHLY and CDR2 FYNNEI. CDR3 in amino acids: CASSESRGELFF. As DNA, the CDR3 is TGTGCCAGCAGTGAGTCTCGCGGGGAGCTGTTTTTT.

This sequence joins TRBV19 and TRBJ2-7; D might be TRBD1 (6 bases). The CDR3 consists of 15 residues. From germline, CDR1 is LNHDA and CDR2 SQIVND (reference sequence). V lost 1 base and J lost 0, with 10 bases in between. Here the CDR3 reads CASSIVSGDSYEQYF. The DNA of the CDR3 is TGTGCCAGTAGTATAGTTTCAGGGGACTCCTACGAGCAGTACTTC.

The chain links TRBV14 to TRBJ2-3, with D hard to call. Per germline, CDR1 SGHDN and CDR2 FVKESK. The CDR3 extends over 13 amino acids. The ends were cut back, 1 base at V and 2 bases at J, with 4 bases in the middle. The CDR3 protein is CASSQVNTDTQYF. The CDR3 DNA reads as TGTGCCAGCAGCCAAGTTAACACAGATACGCAGTATTTT.

The chain uses TRBV7-2 and TRBJ1-6; 12 bases fit TRBD1. Germline V CDR1 and CDR2: SGHTA, FQGNSA. Trimming cost V 5 bases and J 10 bases; bases outside gene matches: 12. The CDR3 loop spans 17 amino acids. The CDR3 region has the DNA TGTGCCAGCAGCAACCGGGACAGGGGGCTTGAGGGGTCACCCCTCCACTTT. It yields the protein CASSNRDRGLEGSPLHF.

The chain is built from TRBV7-9 and TRBJ2-2, with D possibly being TRBD2 (5 bases). This CDR3 region has 15 residues. V was pared by 2 bases and J by 6 bases, with 13 bases between. Germline assignment: CDR1 SEHNR and CDR2 FQNEAQ (reference sequence). CDR3 sequence (DNA): TGTGCCAGCAGCTTATACCTAGCCCAACCCGGGGAGCTGTTTTTT. It translates to CASSLYLAQPGELFF. Combining the CDR3 with reference TRBV7-9 and TRBJ2-2 gives the whole variable domain DTGVSQNPRHKITKRGQNVTFRCDPISEHNRLYWYRQTLGQGPEFLTYFQNEAQLEKSRLLSDRFSAERPKGSFSTLEIQRTEQGDSAMYLCASSLYLAQPGELFFGEGSRLTVL.

This chain uses TRBV28 with TRBJ2-7; D is perhaps TRBD2 (6 bases). Germline-derived CDR1 and CDR2 are MDHEN and SYDVKM. This CDR3 is 13 amino acids long. Trimming took 10 bases from V and 4 from J, leaving 17 bases between them. Written as DNA, the CDR3 is TGTGCCATCGATAGCGGCCCCCGGTACGAGCAGTACTTC. Its translation: CAIDSGPRYEQYF.